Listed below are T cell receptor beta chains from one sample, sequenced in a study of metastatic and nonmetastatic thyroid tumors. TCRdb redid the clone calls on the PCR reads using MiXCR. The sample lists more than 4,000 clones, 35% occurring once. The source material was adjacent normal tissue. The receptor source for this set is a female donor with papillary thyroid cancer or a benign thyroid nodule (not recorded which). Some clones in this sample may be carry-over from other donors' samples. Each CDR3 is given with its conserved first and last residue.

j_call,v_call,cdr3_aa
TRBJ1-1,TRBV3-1,CASSQGSATEAFF
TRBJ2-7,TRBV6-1,CASSVRGNNPGEQYF
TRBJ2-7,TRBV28,CASSVLGPAHEQYF
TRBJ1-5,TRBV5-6,CASSFQGRLGQPQHF
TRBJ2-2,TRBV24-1,CATSDLEGRNTGELFF
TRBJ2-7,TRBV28,CASSTLLQQYEQYF
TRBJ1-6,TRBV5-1,CASSLAKGAPLHF
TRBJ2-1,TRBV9,CASSATAPGLAYNEQFF
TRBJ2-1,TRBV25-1,CASREAGGDNEQFF
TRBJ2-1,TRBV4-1,CASSQVLGQERNEQFF
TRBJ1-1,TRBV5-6,CASTTGSRTGEAFF
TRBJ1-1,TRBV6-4,CASSTGRTEAFF
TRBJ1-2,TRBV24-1,CATSDLRRQGYGYTF
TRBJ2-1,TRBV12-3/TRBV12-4,CASTHRMGEQFF
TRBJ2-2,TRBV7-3,CASSSFAGRSGELFF
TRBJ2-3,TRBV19,CASSRTSSETDTQYF